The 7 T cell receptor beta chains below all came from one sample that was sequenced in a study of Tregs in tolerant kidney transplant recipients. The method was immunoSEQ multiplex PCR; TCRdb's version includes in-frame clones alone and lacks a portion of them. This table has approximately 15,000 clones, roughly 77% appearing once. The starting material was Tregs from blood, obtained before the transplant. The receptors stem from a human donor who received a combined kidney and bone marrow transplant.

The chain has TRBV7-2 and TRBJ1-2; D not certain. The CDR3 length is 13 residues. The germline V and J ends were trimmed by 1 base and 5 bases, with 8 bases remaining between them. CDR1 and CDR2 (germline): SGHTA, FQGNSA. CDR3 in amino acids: CASSLGHSYGYTF. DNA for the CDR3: TGTGCCAGCAGCTTAGGGCATTCGTATGGCTACACCTTC.

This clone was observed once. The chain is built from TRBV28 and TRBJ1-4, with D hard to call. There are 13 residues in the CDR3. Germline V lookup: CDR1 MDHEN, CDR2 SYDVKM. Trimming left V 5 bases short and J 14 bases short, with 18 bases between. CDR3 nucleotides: TGTGCCAGCAGTCCTGGGTTAGGTACTAGGCTGTTTTTT. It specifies CASSPGLGTRLFF.

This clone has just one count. In DNA form, the CDR3 reads TGCAGTGCTAGGCGGGGATACGAGCAGTACTTC. Its translation is CSARRGYEQYF. J is TRBJ2-7 and V is TRBV20-1; tentatively, D is TRBD2 (6 bases). CDR1 is DFQATT, CDR2 SNEGSKA, per germline (reference sequence). V was clipped by 3 bases and J by 4 bases, with 7 bases between them. There are 11 residues in the CDR3.

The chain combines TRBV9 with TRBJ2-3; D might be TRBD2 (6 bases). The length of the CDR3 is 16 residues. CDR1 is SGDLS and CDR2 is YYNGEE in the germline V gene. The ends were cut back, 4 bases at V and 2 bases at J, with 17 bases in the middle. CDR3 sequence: CASSLEPGLATDTQYF. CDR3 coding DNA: TGTGCCAGCAGCCTTGAACCGGGACTTGCCACAGATACGCAGTATTTT.

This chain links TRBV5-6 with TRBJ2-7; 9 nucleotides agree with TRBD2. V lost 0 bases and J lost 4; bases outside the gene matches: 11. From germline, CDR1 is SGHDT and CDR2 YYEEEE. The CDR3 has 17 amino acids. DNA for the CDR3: TGTGCCAGCAGCTTGGGGCGTTTGGCGGGAGGGTGGTACGAGCAGTACTTC. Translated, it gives CASSLGRLAGGWYEQYF.

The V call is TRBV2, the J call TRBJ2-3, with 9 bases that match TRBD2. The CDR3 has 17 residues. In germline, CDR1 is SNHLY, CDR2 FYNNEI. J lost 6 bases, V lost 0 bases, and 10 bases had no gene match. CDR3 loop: CASSEAGLAGITDTQYF. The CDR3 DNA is TGTGCCAGCAGTGAAGCCGGCCTAGCGGGAATCACGGATACGCAGTATTTT. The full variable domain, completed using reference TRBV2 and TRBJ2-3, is EPEVTQTPSHQVTQMGQEVILRCVPISNHLYFYWYRQILGQKVEFLVSFYNNEISEKSEIFDDQFSVERPDGSNFTLKIRSTKLEDSAMYFCASSEAGLAGITDTQYFGPGTRLTVL.

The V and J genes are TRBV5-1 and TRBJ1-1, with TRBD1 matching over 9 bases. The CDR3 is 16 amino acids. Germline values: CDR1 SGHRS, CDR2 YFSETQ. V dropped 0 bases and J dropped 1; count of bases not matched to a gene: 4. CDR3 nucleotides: TGCGCCAGCAGCTTGGAGGACAGGGGAGAGAACACTGAAGCTTTCTTT. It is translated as CASSLEDRGENTEAFF.